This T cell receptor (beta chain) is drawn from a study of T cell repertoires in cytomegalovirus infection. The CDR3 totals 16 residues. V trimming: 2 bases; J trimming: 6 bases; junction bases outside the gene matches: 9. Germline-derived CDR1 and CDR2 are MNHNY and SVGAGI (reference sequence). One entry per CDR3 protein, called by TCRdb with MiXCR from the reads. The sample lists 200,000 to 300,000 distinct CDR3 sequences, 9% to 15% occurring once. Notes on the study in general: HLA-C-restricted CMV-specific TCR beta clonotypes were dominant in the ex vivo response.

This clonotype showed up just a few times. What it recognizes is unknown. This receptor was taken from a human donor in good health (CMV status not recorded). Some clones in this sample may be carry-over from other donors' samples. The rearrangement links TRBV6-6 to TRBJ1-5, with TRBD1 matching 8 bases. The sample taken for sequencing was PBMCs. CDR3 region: CASSYDHRGGGQPQHF. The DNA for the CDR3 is TGTGCCAGCAGTTACGACCACAGGGGGGGGGGTCAGCCCCAGCATTTT.